The T cell receptor beta chain under discussion was sequenced for a study of cytomegalovirus exposure and HLA in healthy donors. PCR primers comprised 60 Vbeta and 13 Jbeta primers. TCRdb's table, derived via immunoSEQ multiplex PCR, lists solely in-frame clones and lacks some. The repertoire includes around 150,000 clones, around 75% of them detected once, and 4.9% sits in the top ten. This clone turned up a few times. The length of the CDR3 is 15 residues. Germline V CDR1 and CDR2: MNHEY, SMNVEV (reference sequence). Trimming removed 4 bases from V and 4 bases from J, with 16 bases in between. Material: PBMCs. The chain joins TRBV27 to TRBJ1-2; TRBD1 is a possible D gene (6 bases). The sequence was obtained from a male donor in good health and CMV-seronegative. DNA for the CDR3: TGTGCCAGCAGTTCAACCGGGACACCAGTCTATGGCTACACCTTC. It specifies CASSSTGTPVYGYTF.